This record covers a single T cell receptor beta chain. What it recognizes is unknown. One end of the junction is discordant with germline, which a read error may explain. TCRdb ran MiXCR on the 5' RACE reads and lists one entry per CDR3 protein. The sample contains more than 40,000 distinct CDR3 sequences, around 30% of which appear only once. General study findings and limits: The TCR gene usage of tumor memory CD4+ T cells clustered together with blood and lymph node memory CD4+ cells and with lymph node naive CD4+ cells. The larger cohort examined one V-J beta rearrangement, not whole repertoires.

Sequencing was carried out using memory CD4+ T cells sorted from a lymph node. Subset noted: memory CD4+ T cells, CD4+CD45RO+CD25-. This TCR came from a female donor with breast cancer.

CDR3 residues: CTSSLTGPESEQYF. The CDR3 coding sequence is TGTACCAGCAGCTTAACGGGGCCCGAGAGTGAGCAGTACTTC. This chain uses TRBV7-6 with TRBJ2-7; D could derive from TRBD1 or TRBD2 (5 bases each). This CDR3 comprises 14 residues. Germline CDR1 is SGHVS and CDR2 is FNYEAQ.